This T cell receptor beta chain originates from a study of Tregs in tolerant kidney transplant recipients. Study as a whole: Recipient PBMCs carried a CFSE label and met irradiated graft donor PBMCs for about six days before FACS sorting.

The table came from immunoSEQ multiplex PCR; TCRdb's copy has only in-frame clones and leaves some out. The table lists 4,000 or so clones, roughly three fifths of them singletons. This clone was found a few times. Its antigen is unidentified. Broader study findings: The small number of patients limits these findings pending further validation. Tregs expanded with activated donor B cells seemed most donor-specific. Biological reproducibility was not directly addressed in this study.

The specimen was CD8+ T cells from blood cultured with allogeneic cells. The receptor's source is a human donor in good health.

The CDR3 reads CASRELAINEQFF. In DNA, the CDR3 is TGTGCCAGCAGGGAATTAGCGATTAATGAGCAGTTCTTC. V is TRBV2 and J is TRBJ2-1; possible D gene TRBD2, 5 bases. The ends were cut back, 6 bases at V and 7 bases at J, with 13 bases in the middle. CDR1 SNHLY and CDR2 FYNNEI come from the germline V gene. This CDR3 is built from 13 residues.